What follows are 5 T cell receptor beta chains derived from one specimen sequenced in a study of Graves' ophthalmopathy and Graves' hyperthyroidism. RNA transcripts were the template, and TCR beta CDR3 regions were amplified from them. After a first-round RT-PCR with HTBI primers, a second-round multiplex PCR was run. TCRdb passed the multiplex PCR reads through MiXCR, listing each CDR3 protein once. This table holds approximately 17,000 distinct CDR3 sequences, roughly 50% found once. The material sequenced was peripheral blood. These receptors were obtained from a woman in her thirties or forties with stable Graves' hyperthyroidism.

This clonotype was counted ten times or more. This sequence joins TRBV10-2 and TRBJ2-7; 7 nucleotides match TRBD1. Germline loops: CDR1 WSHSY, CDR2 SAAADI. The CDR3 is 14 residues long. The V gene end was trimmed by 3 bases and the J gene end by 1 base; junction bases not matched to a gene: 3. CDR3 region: CASSDSGQSYEQYF. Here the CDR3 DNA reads TGCGCCAGCAGTGATTCGGGACAGTCCTACGAGCAGTACTTC.

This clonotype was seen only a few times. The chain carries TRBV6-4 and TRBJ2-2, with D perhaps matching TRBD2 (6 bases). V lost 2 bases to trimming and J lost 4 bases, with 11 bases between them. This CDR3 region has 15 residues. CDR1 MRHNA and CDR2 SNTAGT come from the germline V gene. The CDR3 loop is CASSDEEGGTGELFF. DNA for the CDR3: TGTGCCAGCAGTGACGAGGAGGGAGGCACCGGGGAGCTGTTTTTT.

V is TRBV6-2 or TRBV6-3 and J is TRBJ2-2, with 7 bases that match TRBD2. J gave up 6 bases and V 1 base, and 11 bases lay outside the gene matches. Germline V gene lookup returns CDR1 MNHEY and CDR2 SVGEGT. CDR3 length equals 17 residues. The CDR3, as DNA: TGTGCCAGCAGTTACTATCCGGGACTAACGGACTCCGGGGAGCTGTTTTTT. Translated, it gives CASSYYPGLTDSGELFF.

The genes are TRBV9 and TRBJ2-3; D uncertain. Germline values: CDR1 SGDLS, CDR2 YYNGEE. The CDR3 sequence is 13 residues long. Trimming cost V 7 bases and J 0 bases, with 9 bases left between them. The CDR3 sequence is CASGRVSTDTQYF. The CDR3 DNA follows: TGTGCCAGCGGTAGAGTCAGCACAGATACGCAGTATTTT.

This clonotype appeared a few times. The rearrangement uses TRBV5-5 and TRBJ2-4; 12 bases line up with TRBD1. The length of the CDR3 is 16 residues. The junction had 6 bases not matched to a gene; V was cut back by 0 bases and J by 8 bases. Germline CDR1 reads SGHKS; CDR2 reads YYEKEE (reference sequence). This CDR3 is CASSLAGTGGRYIQYF. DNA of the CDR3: TGTGCCAGCAGCTTGGCAGGGACAGGGGGCAGGTACATTCAGTACTTC.